The rows below give T cell receptor beta chains drawn from one sample of a study of beta chain features in type 1 diabetes. Sequenced by immunoSEQ multiplex PCR; TCRdb stores in-frame clones only, minus some. The table lists more than 300,000 clones, around 12% of them singletons. Material: naive CD4+ T cells from blood. Every receptor here comes from a man between 18 and 29 years old in good health. Each CDR3 is given with its conserved first and last residue. D genes are given only for firm matches. Size is omitted from some rows. Given values are once, few, many or a class for expanded clones.

.,TRBJ1-1,.,TRBV7-8,CASSFYILPGTEAFF,TGTGCCAGCAGCTTTTACATTCTTCCAGGGACTGAAGCTTTCTTT
TRBD1,TRBJ1-4,few,TRBV10-3,CATLGQGSEKLFF,TGTGCCACCCTGGGACAGGGATCCGAAAAACTGTTTTTT
TRBD1,TRBJ1-5,.,TRBV28,CASSSSGTDNNQPQHF,TGTGCCAGCAGTTCTTCCGGGACAGACAATAATCAGCCCCAGCATTTT
.,TRBJ2-2,few,TRBV7-2,CASSRVTHTGELFF,TGTGCCAGCAGCCGTGTGACTCACACCGGGGAGCTGTTTTTT
TRBD2,TRBJ2-3,.,TRBV7-3,CASSPLAGGPADTQYF,TGTGCCAGCAGCCCTTTAGCGGGGGGGCCTGCAGATACGCAGTATTTT
TRBD2,TRBJ2-3,few,TRBV7-2,CASSLMAGVEGTQYF,TGTGCCAGCAGCTTAATGGCGGGAGTGGAGGGTACGCAGTATTTT
TRBD2,TRBJ2-5,few,TRBV10-3,CAIRASGRQETQYF,TGTGCCATCCGGGCTAGCGGGAGACAAGAGACCCAGTACTTC
.,TRBJ1-6,few,TRBV30,CASKGRGQANSPLHF,TGTGCCTCCAAGGGGAGGGGCCAGGCTAATTCACCCCTCCACTTT
TRBD1,TRBJ2-1,.,TRBV18,CASSPGDRGRSEQFF,TGTGCCAGCTCACCAGGGGACAGGGGGAGGAGTGAGCAGTTCTTC
TRBD2,TRBJ2-1,few,TRBV28,CASSVGTSSYNEQFF,TGTGCCAGCAGTGTCGGGACTAGCTCCTACAATGAGCAGTTCTTC
TRBD2,TRBJ2-3,few,TRBV4-3,CASSQGLAGEGRRDTQYF,TGCGCCAGCAGCCAAGGACTAGCGGGAGAGGGAAGGAGAGATACGCAGTATTTT